The 29 T cell receptor beta chains reported below all come from one sample, sequenced in a study of blood T cell repertoires in COVID-19. The method was immunoSEQ multiplex PCR; TCRdb's version includes in-frame clones alone and lacks a portion of them. The repertoire consists of 300,000 to 400,000 clones, with approximately 86% occurring once and the leading ten covering 3.5% to 4.5%. Sequenced: PBMCs or T cells enriched from blood (not recorded which). These receptors all come from a woman between 40 and 55 years old with acute COVID-19.

This chain links TRBV7-9 with TRBJ2-5; 10 bases match TRBD2. The junction had 8 bases not matched to a gene; V was cut back by 1 base and J by 9 bases. The CDR3 has 15 amino acids. Germline lookup yields CDR1 SEHNR and CDR2 FQNEAQ (reference sequence). The CDR3 protein is CASSLGTSGPGAQYF. CDR3 sequence (DNA): TGTGCCAGCAGCTTAGGGACTAGCGGTCCTGGGGCCCAGTACTTC.

The chain has TRBV16 and TRBJ1-6, with D maybe TRBD1 (5 bases). V shed 4 bases and J shed 2 bases, with 9 bases lying between them. Germline V gene data show CDR1 as KGHSY and CDR2 as FQNENV. CDR3 length equals 15 residues. The chain's CDR3 is CASSPQVTYNSPLHF. CDR3 coding DNA: TGTGCCAGCAGCCCACAGGTTACCTATAATTCACCCCTCCACTTT.

The CDR3 is CASRGGNYGYTF. For the CDR3, the DNA is TGTGCCAGTAGAGGAGGTAACTATGGCTACACCTTC. The chain carries TRBV19 and TRBJ1-2, with no clear D. In germline, CDR1 is LNHDA, CDR2 SQIVND (reference sequence). CDR3 length equals 12 residues. The germline V and J ends were trimmed by 6 bases and 1 base, with 6 bases remaining between them. Variable domain in full (rest from reference TRBV19 and TRBJ1-2): DGGITQSPKYLFRKEGQNVTLSCEQNLNHDAMYWYRQDPGQGLRLIYYSQIVNDFQKGDIAEGYSVSREKKESFPLTVTSAQKNPTAFYLCASRGGNYGYTFGSGTRLTVV.

The chain uses TRBV7-2 and TRBJ2-1; the D is unclear. Germline lookup yields CDR1 SGHTA and CDR2 FQGNSA. Deletions cut 5 bases from V and 2 bases from J, with 16 bases between. The CDR3 covers 16 residues. CDR3 nucleotide sequence: TGTGCCAGCAGCCCCTACCGCGCCCGTACCTACAATGAGCAGTTCTTC. Translating it yields CASSPYRARTYNEQFF.

This sequence joins TRBV2 and TRBJ1-5; D remains unclear. The V end was cut by 1 base, the J end by 6 bases, with 4 bases between. The CDR3 is 12 amino acids. Germline CDR1 reads SNHLY; CDR2 reads FYNNEI. CDR3 amino acids: CASSEGAQPQHF. The CDR3 DNA follows: TGTGCCAGCAGTGAAGGGGCTCAGCCCCAGCATTTT.

This chain joins TRBV13 and TRBJ1-6, with 7 bases aligning to TRBD1. The junction had 2 bases not matched to a gene; V was cut back by 3 bases and J by 3 bases. Germline V gene data show CDR1 as PRHDT and CDR2 as FYEKMQ (reference sequence). CDR3 length equals 15 residues. The CDR3 here is CASSLGQFYNSPLHF. CDR3 DNA sequence: TGTGCCAGCAGCTTGGGACAGTTCTATAATTCACCCCTCCACTTT.

V and J are TRBV2 and TRBJ2-3, with D possibly TRBD2 on 5 matching bases. V dropped 5 bases and J dropped 0 bases, with 18 bases sitting between them. Germline V gene data show CDR1 as SNHLY and CDR2 as FYNNEI. This CDR3 comprises 17 residues. The CDR3 protein is CASSSTEIATSTDTQYF. The CDR3, as DNA: TGTGCCAGCAGTTCGACTGAGATAGCGACTAGCACAGATACGCAGTATTTT. The full variable domain, its missing parts supplied by reference TRBV2 and TRBJ2-3, is EPEVTQTPSHQVTQMGQEVILRCVPISNHLYFYWYRQILGQKVEFLVSFYNNEISEKSEIFDDQFSVERPDGSNFTLKIRSTKLEDSAMYFCASSSTEIATSTDTQYFGPGTRLTVL.

This clone was recorded a few times. J is TRBJ2-1 and V is TRBV19; TRBD1 agrees at 8 bases. CDR1 and CDR2 from the germline V gene are LNHDA and SQIVND (reference sequence). This CDR3 is 16 amino acids long. Trimming at V came to 4 bases and at J to 4 bases, leaving 9 bases not matched to a gene. The CDR3 loop is CASSSIDRGGYNEQFF. The CDR3, as DNA: TGTGCCAGTAGTAGCATTGACAGGGGTGGGTACAATGAGCAGTTCTTC.

The chain has TRBV19 and TRBJ1-5, with a possible D match to TRBD1 (6 bases). CDR3 length: 15 amino acids. Germline-derived CDR1 and CDR2 are LNHDA and SQIVND (reference sequence). V lost 7 bases and J 0 bases, leaving 13 bases between the germline ends. The CDR3 here is CASTLTGFSNQPQHF. The CDR3 DNA reads as TGTGCCAGTACCCTTACAGGGTTTAGCAATCAGCCCCAGCATTTT.

V is TRBV27 and J is TRBJ1-2; unclear D gene. This CDR3 is built from 16 residues. Trimming took 4 bases from V and 7 from J, leaving 22 bases between them. Germline V gives CDR1 MNHEY, CDR2 SMNVEV (reference sequence). CDR3 protein: CASSSVGPTQRAGYTF. In DNA form, the CDR3 reads TGTGCCAGCAGTTCAGTGGGCCCGACTCAGCGGGCTGGCTACACCTTC.

The chain employs TRBV3-1 (or the pseudogene TRBV3-2) and TRBJ1-5; possible D gene TRBD1, 5 bases. The CDR3 has 15 residues. V gave up 4 bases and J gave up 4 bases, with 14 bases separating them. In germline, CDR1 is LGHDT, CDR2 YNNKEL (reference sequence). CDR3 protein: CASSLGGGGNQPQHF. The CDR3 DNA follows: TGTGCCAGCAGCCTGGGTGGGGGGGGAAATCAGCCCCAGCATTTT.

Regarding this clone: The sample has other DNA sequences that encode this CDR3 too. The chain is built from TRBV5-4 and TRBJ2-5; 7 bases agree with TRBD2. Per the germline V gene, CDR1 is SGHNT and CDR2 is YYREEE (reference sequence). This CDR3 is 14 amino acids long. Trimming took 0 bases from V and 5 from J; bases not matched to a gene: 4. The CDR3 nucleotides read TGTGCCAGCAGCTTGGCGGGGGGAGGGGAGACCCAGTACTTC. This encodes CASSLAGGGETQYF.

This clone was found once. The J gene is TRBJ2-2, the V gene TRBV25-1, with D possibly being TRBD1 (6 bases). The ends were cut back, 7 bases at V and 6 bases at J, with 12 bases in the middle. The CDR3 sequence is 13 residues long. The germline V gene encodes CDR1 MGHDK and CDR2 SYGVNS. The CDR3 DNA reads as TGTGCCAGCAAACAGGGTGCAGCCGGGGAGCTGTTTTTT. It yields the protein CASKQGAAGELFF.

The gene calls are TRBV7-3 and TRBJ2-1, with TRBD1 identical over 10 bases. In germline, CDR1 is SGHTA, CDR2 FQGTGA. V dropped 3 bases and J dropped 8; count of bases not matched to a gene: 7. The CDR3 is 15 amino acids. CDR3 amino acids: CASSLTGGSFHEQFF. The CDR3 DNA reads TGTGCCAGCAGCTTGACAGGGGGCTCCTTCCATGAGCAGTTCTTC.

J is TRBJ2-3 and V is TRBV10-3; D is ambiguous. The V gene's germline CDR1 is ENHRY and CDR2 SYGVKD. The CDR3 is 14 amino acids. The ends were cut back, 3 bases at V and 2 bases at J, with 9 bases in the middle. This CDR3 is CAISDLTNTDTQYF. The CDR3 nucleotides read TGTGCCATCAGTGACCTTACAAACACAGATACGCAGTATTTT.

This chain uses TRBV11-2 with TRBJ2-2, with TRBD2 matching 9 bases. Germline trimming cut 1 base from V and 3 bases from J; bases unmatched to any gene: 3. Per the germline V gene, CDR1 is SGHAT and CDR2 is FQNNGV. This CDR3 comprises 16 residues. CDR3: CASSLGSGRYTGELFF. The CDR3 DNA sequence: TGTGCCAGCAGCTTAGGTAGCGGGAGATACACCGGGGAGCTGTTTTTT. Combining the CDR3 with reference TRBV11-2 and TRBJ2-2 gives the whole variable domain EAGVAQSPRYKIIEKRQSVAFWCNPISGHATLYWYQQILGQGPKLLIQFQNNGVVDDSQLPKDRFSAERLKGVDSTLKIQPAKLEDSAVYLCASSLGSGRYTGELFFGEGSRLTVL.

The rearrangement links TRBV4-3 to TRBJ1-5; 8 bases agree with TRBD1. CDR3 size: 16 residues. Germline-derived CDR1 and CDR2 are LGHNA and YSLEER. J gave up 6 bases and V 4 bases, and 11 bases lay outside the gene matches. The CDR3 reads CASSPGQGGFGQPQHF. The CDR3 DNA is TGCGCCAGCAGCCCAGGACAGGGAGGTTTCGGTCAGCCCCAGCATTTT.

This sequence joins TRBV5-1 and TRBJ1-2, with D possibly TRBD1 on 6 matching bases. Germline V gene data show CDR1 as SGHRS and CDR2 as YFSETQ. V was clipped by 4 bases and J by 5 bases, with 21 bases between them. The CDR3 loop spans 16 amino acids. The CDR3 DNA is TGCGCCAGCAGCAACCCAGACCGAGGACAGCTATATGGCTACACCTTC. The encoded protein is CASSNPDRGQLYGYTF.

This rearrangement joins TRBV10-2 to TRBJ2-1, with a weak D call TRBD2 (6 bases). V was clipped by 3 bases and J by 9 bases, with 24 bases between them. CDR3 size: 17 residues. Germline V CDR1 and CDR2: WSHSY, SAAADI. The CDR3 bases are TGCGCCAGCAGTGACCCTTGGGGGGAAGGAATTACTGGTGAGCAGTTCTTC. Amino acid sequence: CASSDPWGEGITGEQFF.

Turning to this clone: The same CDR3 is also encoded by other DNA sequences in this sample. The J gene is TRBJ1-3, the V gene TRBV11-2; possible D gene TRBD1, 5 bases. The CDR3 covers 15 residues. Trimming cost V 4 bases and J 1 base, with 11 bases left between them. Germline V gives CDR1 SGHAT, CDR2 FQNNGV. CDR3 DNA: TGTGCCAGCAGCTCGGGGGTGGGGTCTGGAAACACCATATATTTT. It is translated as CASSSGVGSGNTIYF.

The chain carries TRBV5-8 and TRBJ1-3; 7 bases line up with TRBD1. Germline CDR1 is SGHTS and CDR2 is YDEGEE. CDR3 length equals 16 residues. The junction had 13 bases not matched to a gene; V was cut back by 5 bases and J by 5 bases. CDR3: CASRGDREIRRNTIYF. The CDR3 DNA sequence: TGTGCCAGCAGGGGCGACAGGGAGATCCGTAGAAACACCATATATTTT.

This chain uses TRBV6-5 with TRBJ1-6; 9 bases fit TRBD1. The CDR3 covers 15 residues. In germline, CDR1 is MNHEY, CDR2 SVGAGI. Trimming cost V 6 bases and J 7 bases; bases outside gene matches: 7. CDR3 in amino acids: CASSQQGAKNSPLHF. The CDR3 nucleotides read TGTGCCAGCAGCCAACAGGGGGCTAAAAATTCACCCCTCCACTTT.

The CDR3 bases are TGTGCCAGCAGTTTATCTACCCAGGTCTACAATGAGCAGTTCTTC. It codes for CASSLSTQVYNEQFF. The chain joins TRBV27 to TRBJ2-1; no clear D. CDR3 length: 15 amino acids. Germline V gene data show CDR1 as MNHEY and CDR2 as SMNVEV (reference sequence). The ends were cut back, 0 bases at V and 3 bases at J, with 9 bases in the middle.

The genes are TRBV9 and TRBJ1-1, with no clear D. The length of the CDR3 is 14 residues. The germline V gene has CDR1 SGDLS and CDR2 YYNGEE. The V end lost 0 bases, the J end lost 4 bases, and 10 bases lay between the germline ends. CDR3 coding DNA: TGTGCCAGCAGCGTAGAAGGGAGTGTCACTGAAGCTTTCTTT. The encoded protein is CASSVEGSVTEAFF.

This chain uses TRBV7-2 with TRBJ2-3; TRBD2 aligns across 7 bases. Looked up from germline, CDR1 is SGHTA and CDR2 is FQGNSA. The CDR3 runs 16 residues. The J segment lost 1 base and the V segment lost 5 bases, leaving 9 bases of the junction unmatched. Here the CDR3 reads CASSARRAGGTDTQYF. The CDR3 DNA reads as TGTGCCAGCAGCGCGAGAAGGGCGGGAGGCACAGATACGCAGTATTTT.

In its sample, this clone was seen once. V is TRBV9 and J is TRBJ1-3; D not resolved. This CDR3 region has 14 residues. The germline V gene has CDR1 SGDLS and CDR2 YYNGEE. V was cut by 2 bases and J by 3 bases, with 9 bases left in between. The CDR3: CASSVGARGNTIYF. DNA for the CDR3: TGTGCCAGCAGCGTTGGAGCTCGTGGAAACACCATATATTTT.

CDR3: CASSYSRDSQETQYF. The CDR3 DNA follows: TGTGCCAGCAGTTACTCACGGGACAGTCAAGAGACCCAGTACTTC. The genes are TRBV6-5 and TRBJ2-5; 7 bases agree with TRBD1. The CDR3 loop spans 15 amino acids. V trimming: 0 bases; J trimming: 2 bases; junction bases outside the gene matches: 3. Germline CDR1 MNHEY, CDR2 SVGAGI.

This clone was seen a few times. The V and J genes are TRBV27 and TRBJ2-3; 7 bases line up with TRBD2. J was trimmed by 0 bases and V by 3 bases; bases with no gene match: 3. Per germline, CDR1 MNHEY and CDR2 SMNVEV (reference sequence). The CDR3 has 15 amino acids. CDR3 sequence reads: CASSLEAGSTDTQYF. The CDR3 DNA is TGTGCCAGCAGTTTGGAAGCGGGGAGCACAGATACGCAGTATTTT.

V and J are TRBV7-9 and TRBJ2-3; D gene uncertain. This CDR3 has 14 residues. Trimming removed 1 base at V and 0 bases at J, with 5 bases between. CDR1 and CDR2 from the germline V gene are SEHNR and FQNEAQ (reference sequence). Here the CDR3 DNA reads TGTGCCAGCAGCTTAGTTCTCAGCACAGATACGCAGTATTTT. It is translated as CASSLVLSTDTQYF.